The TCR beta chain described here comes from a study of blood T cell repertoires in COVID-19. Study information: Nucleic acid was either cDNA or gDNA, and it came from T cells, B-cell-depleted T cells, or PBMCs.

The data were produced by immunoSEQ multiplex PCR, yet TCRdb's version contains in-frame clones alone and is incomplete. The top ten clones hold roughly 15% of a sample with over 200,000 clones, more than 75% of them seen once. The CDR3 extends over 11 amino acids. Germline V gene data show CDR1 as DFQATT and CDR2 as SNEGSKA (reference sequence). V dropped 1 base and J dropped 7 bases, with 7 bases sitting between them. Material: PBMCs or T cells enriched from blood (not recorded which). This clonotype was obtained from a man younger than 35 who had recovered from COVID-19. The chain employs TRBV20-1 and TRBJ1-1, with D possibly being TRBD1 (5 bases). CDR3 in amino acids: CSARATGEAFF. CDR3 in DNA: TGCAGTGCTAGAGCCACAGGTGAAGCTTTCTTT.